Listed below are T cell receptor beta chains from one sample, sequenced in a study of blood T cell repertoires in COVID-19. Sequencing used immunoSEQ multiplex PCR; TCRdb keeps in-frame clones, though not all of them. The sample lists about 100,000 clones; around nine tenths were seen once. The specimen sequenced was peripheral blood. These receptor sequences come from a human donor with COVID-19, enrolled during active disease. The donor label of this sample is uncertain. Each CDR3 is given with its conserved first and last residue. D genes are given only for firm matches. Clone size is stated in some rows and not others, as once, few, many or a class when expanded.

. TRBJ2-3 TRBV6-2/TRBV6-3 once TGTGCCAGCAGTTACAGGGGAGGCGATACGCAGTATTTT CASSYRGGDTQYF
TRBD1 TRBJ1-1 TRBV7-9 once TGTGCCAGCAGCTTATGGTGGACAGGTGAAGCTTTCTTT CASSLWWTGEAFF
TRBD1 TRBJ1-6 TRBV3-1/TRBV3-2 . TGTGCCAGCAGACTCGGGACAGCTTCACCCCTCCACTTT CASRLGTASPLHF
. TRBJ1-5 TRBV5-6 . TGTGCCAGCAGCTTGGGACTCAGGGATCAGCCCCAGCATTTT CASSLGLRDQPQHF
TRBD2 TRBJ2-1 TRBV13 . TGTGCCAGCAGCTTTGGCGGGGGGCCAGACAATGAGCAGTTCTTC CASSFGGGPDNEQFF
TRBD2 TRBJ2-1 TRBV5-1 once TGCGCCAGCAGCTTACTAGCGGGGGCGTACAATGAGCAGTTCTTC CASSLLAGAYNEQFF
. TRBJ1-1 TRBV19 . TGTGCGTCACAATGGAGGGACGTGGCTTTCTTT CASQWRDVAFF
. TRBJ2-2 TRBV7-2 . TGTGCCAGCAGCTTTAGTAGGGGTACCGGGGAGCTGTTTTTT CASSFSRGTGELFF
. TRBJ2-5 TRBV6-5 once TGTGCCAGCAGTTACTCGTGGCAGCAAGAGACCCAGTACTTC CASSYSWQQETQYF
TRBD2 TRBJ2-5 TRBV5-6 . TGTGCCAGCAGCGGGGGCTGGACTAGCGGGGAGACCCAGTACTTC CASSGGWTSGETQYF
TRBD2 TRBJ2-7 TRBV11-3 once TGTGCCAGCACCGGAGGGCTAGCGGGATCAGGCTACGAGCAGTACTTC CASTGGLAGSGYEQYF
. TRBJ1-1 TRBV5-8 . TGTGCCAGCAGGCTAACCAACACTGAAGCTTTCTTT CASRLTNTEAFF
. TRBJ1-2 TRBV6-5 . TGTGCCAGCAGTTACCGGACTGGTTTTTATGGCTACACCTTC CASSYRTGFYGYTF
TRBD2 TRBJ2-7 TRBV5-1 . TGCGCCAGCAGCTACCCCCGGGAGGCCCACGAGCAGTACTTC CASSYPREAHEQYF
TRBD1 TRBJ1-2 TRBV9 . TGTGCCAGCAGCGCCGCGACAGGGGATGGCTACACCTTC CASSAATGDGYTF
. TRBJ2-7 TRBV9 . TGTGCCAGCAGCGTGGCGGGTCCCGGCGAGCAGTACTTC CASSVAGPGEQYF
TRBD2 TRBJ2-7 TRBV29-1 . TGCAGCGTAGCGGGGGTCTCCTACGAGCAGTACTTC CSVAGVSYEQYF
. TRBJ2-7 TRBV6-1 . TGTGCCAGCAGTGAAGCACCCCAGGGCGGCGAGCAGTACTTC CASSEAPQGGEQYF
. TRBJ2-1 TRBV20-1 . TGCAGTGCTAGTGGGGACTCATACCAATATCACAGCTCCTACAATGAGCAGTTCTTC CSASGDSYQYHSSYNEQFF
TRBD2 TRBJ2-5 TRBV2 . TGTGCCAGCAGGGAGCTAGCGGGAGGGGGCGAGACCCAGTACTTC CASRELAGGGETQYF
. TRBJ2-7 TRBV6-2/TRBV6-3 . TGTGCCAGCAGCATCGTTGGACAGTCCTACGAGCAGTACTTC CASSIVGQSYEQYF
. TRBJ2-7 TRBV7-6 . TGTGCCAGCAGCTCTGACCCGCGTCAAAGGGGCTTCCCCTCCTACGAGCAGTACTTC CASSSDPRQRGFPSYEQYF
TRBD2 TRBJ2-1 TRBV5-4 . TGTGCCAGCAGCTCTGGGACTAGCCGGGTGAATGAGCAGTTCTTC CASSSGTSRVNEQFF
. TRBJ1-1 TRBV7-3 . TGTGCCAGCAGCTTTGGGGAGGCGAACACTGAAGCTTTCTTT CASSFGEANTEAFF
TRBD1 TRBJ1-1 TRBV6-5 . TGTGCCAGCAGTTTCAGGGGGCTTGAAGCTTTCTTT CASSFRGLEAFF
. TRBJ1-2 TRBV28 . TGTGCCAGCACCCCGGGTATATTGGGCTACACCTTC CASTPGILGYTF
. TRBJ2-1 TRBV19 . TGTGCCAGTAGTAGACGGGGGATCTACAATGAGCAGTTCTTC CASSRRGIYNEQFF
TRBD1 TRBJ1-3 TRBV3-1/TRBV3-2 few TGTGCCAGCAGCCCAGGGACAGGAAGCGTAAACACCATATATTTT CASSPGTGSVNTIYF
TRBD1 TRBJ2-7 TRBV2 . TGTGCCAGCACTTATTCAGGGGGTGGCGGGCAGTACTTC CASTYSGGGGQYF